The 2 T cell receptor beta chains below were found in one sample sequenced in a study of technical replicates of blood from several donors (dated by TCRdb to 2017 to 2019). Library preparation was by the immunoSEQ multiplex PCR assay. TCRdb provides this immuneACCESS table in a form limited to in-frame rearrangements. Some clones are lacking; in checked studies, under half of them reflect an unresolved V gene, and why the rest are absent is not known. This sample lists tens of thousands of clones; roughly 90% were detected once. The ten top clones hold about 0.39% of the sample. Sequencing was performed on T cells isolated from PBMCs. These TCRs come from a human donor in good health.

This clone has just a few counts. This chain links TRBV4-3 with TRBJ2-1, with 12 positions matching TRBD2. Germline V gene sequence: CDR1 LGHNA, CDR2 YSLEER. V dropped 0 bases and J dropped 7; count of bases not matched to a gene: 10. This CDR3 comprises 18 residues. CDR3 sequence (DNA): TGCGCCAGCAGCCAAGACCCTAGCGGGAGGGCAGTAAGGAATGAGCAGTTCTTC. As protein: CASSQDPSGRAVRNEQFF.

In DNA form, the CDR3 reads TGTGCCAGCAGCTTCTCCAGGACTAATGAAAAACTGTTTTTT. This translates into CASSFSRTNEKLFF. The chain couples TRBV11-2 to TRBJ1-4; D remains ambiguous. Germline V gene sequence: CDR1 SGHAT, CDR2 FQNNGV. The CDR3 length is 14 residues. V lost 3 bases, J lost 2 bases, and 7 bases lay in between.